The T cell receptor (beta chain) described here comes from a study of blood T cell repertoires in COVID-19. Sequencing used immunoSEQ multiplex PCR; TCRdb keeps in-frame clones, though not all of them. The sample contains about 98,000 clones, roughly 90% of which appear only once. The CDR3 extends over 13 amino acids. The chain joins TRBV21-1 to TRBJ2-7; the table assigns TRBD1, which was not confirmed against the DNA. TRBV21-1 represents a pseudogene. This sequence originates from a woman aged 50 to 65 with COVID-19, enrolled during active disease. Sequencing used peripheral blood. The CDR3 DNA reads TGTGCCAGCAGCGAAAACATGTTAAGTGAGCAGTACTTC. It yields the protein CASSENMLSEQYF.